Reported below is one T cell receptor beta chain. These data originate in a study of CD8 T cells in Susac syndrome. Reverse transcription of 0.5 to 1 ug RNA was performed with random hexamers. TCRdb re-derived calls from the immunoSEQ multiplex PCR reads in MiXCR, one entry per CDR3 protein. The profile shows 200,000 to 300,000 distinct CDR3 sequences, 90% to 97% of them singletons. CDR1 and CDR2 (germline): SQVTM, ANQGSEA. The CDR3 extends over 15 amino acids. The trim removed 0 bases at V and 8 bases at J, leaving 12 bases unmatched. The source is a human donor with Susac syndrome. The sequenced sample was CD4+ T cells from PBMCs. The chain couples TRBV29-1 to TRBJ1-2; the match to TRBD1 covers 7 bases. Here the CDR3 reads CSVEEVAYRGAGYTF. CDR3 nucleotide sequence: TGCAGCGTTGAAGAAGTGGCCTACAGGGGTGCGGGCTACACCTTC.